The clone carrying this T cell receptor (beta chain) was detected only a few times. The target antigen is unknown. CDR1 and CDR2 from the germline V gene are MGHRA and YSYEKL. V shed 2 bases and J shed 7 bases, with 18 bases lying between them. This CDR3 has 17 residues. The data stem from a study of T-cell reconstitution after alpha-beta-depleted transplantation in children. A TCRbeta library incorporating unique molecular identifiers was prepared. In TCRdb, the PCR reads were re-called with MiXCR into one record per CDR3 protein. The table has approximately 270,000 distinct CDR3 sequences, 20% to 30% seen once. Whole-study results and caveats: From surviving recipient T cells and thymic progenitors came the high day-60 TCRbeta diversity observed in some patients. Several hundred expanded graft clones reportedly gave rise to the alpha-beta T cells present about two months after transplant.

This chain joins TRBV4-1 and TRBJ1-6; D is uncertain. This TCR derives from a female patient aged 2-10 years who had a stem cell transplant for congenital amegakaryocytic thrombocytopenia, so the T cells may come from the graft donor. The source material was PBMCs, mostly from graft donor cells, sampled 360 days after TCRalphabeta/CD19-depleted stem cell transplant. In nucleotides, the CDR3 is TGCGCCAGCAGCCAAAGACCACCCGGACGGACCAATTCACCCCTCCACTTT. It encodes CASSQRPPGRTNSPLHF.